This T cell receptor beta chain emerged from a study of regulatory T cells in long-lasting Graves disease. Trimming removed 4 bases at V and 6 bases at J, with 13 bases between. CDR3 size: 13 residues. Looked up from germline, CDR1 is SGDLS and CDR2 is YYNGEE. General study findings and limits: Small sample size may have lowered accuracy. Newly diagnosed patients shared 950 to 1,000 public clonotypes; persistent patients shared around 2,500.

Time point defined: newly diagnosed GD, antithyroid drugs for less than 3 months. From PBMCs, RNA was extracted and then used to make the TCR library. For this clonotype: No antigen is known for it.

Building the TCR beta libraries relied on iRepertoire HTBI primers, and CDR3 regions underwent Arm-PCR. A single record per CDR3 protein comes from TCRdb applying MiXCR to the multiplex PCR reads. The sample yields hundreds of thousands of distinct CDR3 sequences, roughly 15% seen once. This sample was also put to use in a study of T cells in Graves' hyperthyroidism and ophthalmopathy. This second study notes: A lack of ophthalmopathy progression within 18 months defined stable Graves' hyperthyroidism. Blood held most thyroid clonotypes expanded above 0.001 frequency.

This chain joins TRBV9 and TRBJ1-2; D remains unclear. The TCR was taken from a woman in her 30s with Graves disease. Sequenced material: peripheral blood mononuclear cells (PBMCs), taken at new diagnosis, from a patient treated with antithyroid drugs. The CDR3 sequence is CASSPRFVNGYTF. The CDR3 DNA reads TGTGCCAGCAGCCCGAGATTTGTAAATGGCTACACCTTC.